The clone carrying this TCR beta chain was counted many times. This entry comes from a study of identical twins. This CDR3 is 15 amino acids long. The germline V gene has CDR1 KGHDR and CDR2 SFDVKD. J lost 8 bases, V lost 3 bases, and 4 bases had no gene match. TCRdb called the 5' RACE reads again in MiXCR, with one record for every CDR3 protein. Among around 220,000 distinct CDR3 sequences listed, about 10% were seen once. What was sequenced was memory T cells sorted from blood. The receptor was derived from a middle-aged man in good health. The chain is built from TRBV24-1 and TRBJ2-1; 12 bases line up with TRBD1. In DNA, the CDR3 is TGTGCCACCAGTGATCTGGGACAGGGGGCGGATGAGCAGTTCTTC. It encodes CATSDLGQGADEQFF.